This T cell receptor (beta chain) was sequenced during a study of blood T cell repertoires in COVID-19. Study as a whole: Italy, Spain and the United States were the sources of the convalescent and acute COVID-19 samples. The cDNA or gDNA used as material had been derived from T cells, B-cell-depleted T cells, or PBMCs.

CDR3 length: 15 amino acids. V trimming: 4 bases; J trimming: 3 bases; junction bases outside the gene matches: 6. Looked up from germline, CDR1 is SGHRS and CDR2 is YFSETQ. Original handling: For nucleated cells, counts were estimated from reference gene primer amplification. Some clones are missing from TCRdb's copy, which holds only in-frame ones; the method was immunoSEQ multiplex PCR. V and J calls and clone size are as listed in that table; D and trimming were resolved from the DNA. In the table there are about 140,000 clones, 88% of which are singletons. The J gene is TRBJ1-5, the V gene TRBV5-1; 8 positions agree with TRBD1. This clonotype was sampled from a man between 65 and 85 years old with acute or convalescent COVID-19. Material for sequencing was peripheral blood. The CDR3 sequence: CASSRGTGPNQPQHF. The CDR3 nucleotides read TGCGCCAGCAGCAGGGGGACAGGTCCCAATCAGCCCCAGCATTTT.